The next 22 T cell receptor beta chains were all read from a single sample in a study of OX40 agonist ivuxolimab in advanced cancers. Sequencing was performed with immunoSEQ multiplex PCR; in TCRdb, only in-frame clones are kept and a portion is missing. The table shows around 75,000 clones, with about 90% occurring only once. The specimen was CD4+ or CD8+ T cells sorted from blood, collected in a trial of the OX40 agonist ivuxolimab. These receptors were collected from an adult with an advanced solid tumor such as melanoma, head and neck, liver or kidney cancer.

The chain has TRBV15 and TRBJ1-4, with TRBD1 matching over 9 bases. Germline trimming cut 5 bases from V and 6 bases from J; bases unmatched to any gene: 10. CDR1 and CDR2 (germline): LNHNV, YYDKDF (reference sequence). The CDR3 covers 16 residues. CDR3 in DNA: TGTGCCACCAGCGCTGGCCGGACAGGGGAAGATGAAAAACTGTTTTTT. Protein sequence: CATSAGRTGEDEKLFF.

The gene calls are TRBV7-8 and TRBJ1-2; a possible D gene is TRBD1 (5 bases). V lost 10 bases to trimming and J lost 4 bases, with 28 bases between them. The CDR3 length is 17 residues. Looked up from germline, CDR1 is SGHVS and CDR2 is FQNEAQ. CDR3 coding DNA: TGTGCCATTTCCCCCCAGGGCTCAACCTCCCTTTTCTATGGCTACACCTTC. It encodes CAISPQGSTSLFYGYTF.

V is TRBV4-1 and J is TRBJ1-4; tentatively, D is TRBD1 (5 bases). Trimming left V 4 bases short and J 0 bases short, with 18 bases between. CDR3 length equals 18 residues. Germline V gene sequence: CDR1 MGHRA, CDR2 YSYEKL. The CDR3 loop is CASSRRDYLRATNEKLFF. The CDR3 DNA sequence: TGCGCCAGCAGCCGCCGGGACTACCTAAGGGCAACTAATGAAAAACTGTTTTTT.

In nucleotides, the CDR3 is TGCGCCAGCAGTGACACAGGGACTAGCGGGGGGATCCAAGAGACCCAGTACTTC. Amino acids: CASSDTGTSGGIQETQYF. The chain carries TRBV10-1 and TRBJ2-5; TRBD2 agrees at 15 bases. The CDR3 runs to 18 residues. J lost 1 base, V lost 3 bases, and 6 bases had no gene match. Germline loops: CDR1 WNHNN, CDR2 SYGVQD (reference sequence).

This chain connects TRBV19 to TRBJ2-1; D is undetermined. V was clipped by 6 bases and J by 1 base, with 13 bases between them. Germline V CDR1 and CDR2: LNHDA, SQIVND (reference sequence). CDR3 size: 15 residues. CDR3 in amino acids: CASSPSGPSYNEQFF. CDR3 coding DNA: TGTGCCAGTAGCCCTTCAGGACCTTCCTACAATGAGCAGTTCTTC.

The chain recombines TRBV15 with TRBJ1-1, with D tentatively TRBD1 (5 bases). This CDR3 comprises 15 residues. Germline lookup yields CDR1 LNHNV and CDR2 YYDKDF (reference sequence). Trimming pared 0 bases from V and 4 bases from J, leaving 12 bases between. CDR3 in DNA: TGTGCCACCAGCAGAGATATGGGGCCGGGCACTGAAGCTTTCTTT. It codes for CATSRDMGPGTEAFF. Supplemented by reference TRBV15 and TRBJ1-1, the full variable domain reads DAMVIQNPRYQVTQFGKPVTLSCSQTLNHNVMYWYQQKSSQAPKLLFHYYDKDFNNEADTPDNFQSRRPNTSFCFLDIRSPGLGDTAMYLCATSRDMGPGTEAFFGQGTRLTVV.

The chain joins TRBV7-2 to TRBJ1-5; a possible D gene is TRBD1 (5 bases). The germline V gene encodes CDR1 SGHTA and CDR2 FQGNSA. The CDR3 is made up of 17 amino acids. Deletions cut 5 bases from V and 2 bases from J, with 19 bases between. In DNA form, the CDR3 reads TGTGCCAGCAGCCGTTCGGGGAGGGGTGGGGGCAATCAGCCCCAGCATTTT. This codes for CASSRSGRGGGNQPQHF.

The CDR3 spells CASSPRNTAALGGEAFF. CDR3 DNA: TGTGCCAGCTCACCACGGAATACGGCCGCACTAGGGGGTGAAGCTTTCTTT. The chain carries TRBV18 and TRBJ1-1; tentatively, D is TRBD1 (6 bases). The V and J ends lost 1 base and 7 bases respectively, with 22 bases between them. The CDR3 is made up of 17 amino acids. Germline lookup yields CDR1 KGHSH and CDR2 LQKENI.

This chain links TRBV7-3 with TRBJ2-3; D might be TRBD1 (5 bases). The germline V gene has CDR1 SGHTA and CDR2 FQGTGA. V lost 0 bases and J 11 bases, leaving 9 bases between the germline ends. The CDR3 has 12 residues. The CDR3 is CASSLTLGEQYF. The CDR3, as DNA: TGTGCCAGCAGCTTAACGCTAGGGGAGCAGTATTTT.

CDR3: CASSPGDRPPYEQYF. For the CDR3, the DNA is TGTGCCAGCAGCCCGGGGGACAGGCCCCCTTACGAGCAGTACTTC. The chain recombines TRBV5-4 with TRBJ2-7; TRBD1 matches at 8 bases. Unmatched junction bases numbered 10, after V lost 4 bases and J lost 4 bases. Per the germline V gene, CDR1 is SGHNT and CDR2 is YYREEE (reference sequence). The CDR3 loop spans 15 amino acids.

The chain employs TRBV27 and TRBJ2-7; TRBD2 is a possible D gene (6 bases). This CDR3 contains 13 residues. The ends were cut back, 6 bases at V and 4 bases at J, with 13 bases in the middle. Germline CDR1 is MNHEY and CDR2 is SMNVEV (reference sequence). The CDR3, as DNA: TGTGCCAGCAGGGACTACCGAGGATACGAGCAGTACTTC. Translation: CASRDYRGYEQYF.

The chain joins TRBV18 to TRBJ2-5; D perhaps matches TRBD1 (5 bases). The V gene's germline CDR1 is KGHSH and CDR2 LQKENI. The CDR3 contains 14 residues. V was cut by 3 bases and J by 5 bases, with 13 bases left in between. CDR3 protein: CASSPAGQWETQYF. The DNA for the CDR3 is TGTGCCAGCTCACCGGCAGGGCAGTGGGAGACCCAGTACTTC.

The chain is built from TRBV4-2 and TRBJ2-7; 9 nucleotides match TRBD2. The CDR3 runs to 15 residues. Germline V gene lookup returns CDR1 LGHNA and CDR2 YNFKEQ. Trimming removed 1 base from V and 1 base from J; junction bases left unmatched: 2. CDR3 sequence: CASSQALAGSYEQYF. In nucleotides, the CDR3 is TGTGCCAGCAGCCAAGCGCTAGCGGGGTCCTACGAGCAGTACTTC.

The chain employs TRBV14 and TRBJ2-1; TRBD2 agrees at 10 bases. Losses at the gene ends were 0 bases for V and 9 bases for J; bases not matched to a gene: 5. The CDR3 totals 15 residues. CDR1 is SGHDN and CDR2 is FVKESK in the germline V gene. CDR3 in amino acids: CASSQDLAGVSEQFF. Written as DNA, the CDR3 is TGTGCCAGCAGCCAAGACCTAGCGGGAGTGAGTGAGCAGTTCTTC.

The V and J genes are TRBV4-2 and TRBJ2-3; D may be TRBD2 (6 bases). With 5 bases removed from V and 4 bases from J, the gap between germline ends came to 16 bases. This CDR3 comprises 15 residues. Germline values: CDR1 LGHNA, CDR2 YNFKEQ. This CDR3 is CASSDRDGGSDTQYF. The DNA for the CDR3 is TGTGCCAGCAGCGACCGGGACGGAGGGTCAGATACGCAGTATTTT.

This clone occurred once. The chain has TRBV7-2 and TRBJ1-5; 8 nucleotides align to TRBD1. Germline lookup yields CDR1 SGHTA and CDR2 FQGNSA. After removal of 5 bases from V and 1 base from J, the junction contained 7 bases not matched to a gene. The CDR3 runs to 16 residues. CDR3 sequence reads: CASSLRQGRSNQPQHF. CDR3 nucleotides: TGTGCCAGCAGCCTCCGACAGGGGAGAAGCAATCAGCCCCAGCATTTT.

The rearrangement links TRBV4-1 to TRBJ1-1; TRBD1 might be the D (5 bases). The CDR3 contains 16 residues. Germline V CDR1 and CDR2: MGHRA, YSYEKL. V lost 4 bases, J lost 1 base, and 16 bases lay in between. The CDR3, as DNA: TGCGCCAGCAGCCGGGACGCGGGGCGGTGGAACACTGAAGCTTTCTTT. Amino acid sequence: CASSRDAGRWNTEAFF.

The chain has TRBV4-1 and TRBJ2-1; 15 bases line up with TRBD2. Trimming took 1 base from V and 2 from J; bases not matched to a gene: 3. The CDR3 runs 18 residues. From germline, CDR1 is MGHRA and CDR2 YSYEKL. The CDR3 DNA reads TGCGCCAGCAGCCAAGGGACTAGCGGGGGGGACGCCTACAATGAGCAGTTCTTC. Encoded protein: CASSQGTSGGDAYNEQFF.

The chain joins TRBV28 to TRBJ2-5; D is unresolved. The germline V gene encodes CDR1 MDHEN and CDR2 SYDVKM. V was shortened by 2 bases and J by 5 bases, with 9 bases between the two germline ends. The CDR3 is made up of 13 amino acids. For the CDR3, the DNA is TGTGCCAGCAGTTTAGAACAGACGGAGACCCAGTACTTC. It translates to CASSLEQTETQYF.

The chain couples TRBV5-1 to TRBJ2-3; 9 nucleotides line up with TRBD2. Germline V gene data show CDR1 as SGHRS and CDR2 as YFSETQ. Trimming cost V 2 bases and J 1 base; bases outside gene matches: 5. The CDR3 is made up of 16 amino acids. DNA of the CDR3: TGCGCCAGCAGCTTCATCGAGCGGGGGGGCACAGATACGCAGTATTTT. It yields the protein CASSFIERGGTDTQYF.

The rearrangement uses TRBV2 and TRBJ1-4, with D possibly TRBD1 on 5 matching bases. V dropped 7 bases and J dropped 8 bases, with 14 bases sitting between them. The CDR3 consists of 13 residues. Germline CDR1 and CDR2: SNHLY and FYNNEI. Here the CDR3 DNA reads TGTGCCAGCAAGGGGTCCTTTTTGGAAAAACTGTTTTTT. This gives the protein CASKGSFLEKLFF. Drawing the rest from reference TRBV2 and TRBJ1-4, the complete variable domain is EPEVTQTPSHQVTQMGQEVILRCVPISNHLYFYWYRQILGQKVEFLVSFYNNEISEKSEIFDDQFSVERPDGSNFTLKIRSTKLEDSAMYFCASKGSFLEKLFFGSGTQLSVL.

This chain's CDR3 is CASSPSIVGHNEQFF. The CDR3 region has the DNA TGCGCCAGCAGTCCGAGTATAGTGGGGCACAATGAGCAGTTCTTC. The chain combines TRBV10-1 with TRBJ2-1; D is perhaps TRBD1 (5 bases). The CDR3 totals 15 residues. Trimming stripped 5 bases from V and 5 bases from J, with 16 bases between. Germline V CDR1 and CDR2: WNHNN, SYGVQD (reference sequence).